This T cell receptor (beta chain) was documented in a study of response to subunit inactivated influenza vaccine. The CDR3 is made up of 16 amino acids. V gave up 2 bases and J gave up 0 bases, with 11 bases separating them. CDR1 and CDR2 (germline): MDHEN, SYDVKM. This clonotype was recorded a few times. What it recognizes is unknown. TCRdb called the RT-PCR reads again in MiXCR, with one record for every CDR3 protein. The data contain 700,000 to 800,000 distinct CDR3 sequences, about 18% of them singletons. Study outcomes and limitations: Only a handful of new T cells, the authors suggested, are recruited with each seasonal influenza vaccination.

The chain employs TRBV28 and TRBJ2-1; the D is unclear. This clonotype was obtained from a man between 45 and 60 years old who received an inactivated influenza vaccine. This sample comprised PBMCs from blood, obtained around 5 days after vaccination. The CDR3 DNA sequence: TGTGCCAGCAGTTTAACAGCGCTCAGCTCCTACAATGAGCAGTTCTTC. Amino acids: CASSLTALSSYNEQFF.